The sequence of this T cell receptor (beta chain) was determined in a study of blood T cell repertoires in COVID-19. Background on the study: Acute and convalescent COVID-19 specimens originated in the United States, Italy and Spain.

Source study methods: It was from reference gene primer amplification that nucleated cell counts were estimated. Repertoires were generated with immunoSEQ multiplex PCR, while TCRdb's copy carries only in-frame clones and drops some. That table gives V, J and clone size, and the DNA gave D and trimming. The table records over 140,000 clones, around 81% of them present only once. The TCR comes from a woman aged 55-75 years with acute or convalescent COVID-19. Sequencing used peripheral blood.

The CDR3 region is CASSPRGPKNIQYF. CDR3 bases: TGTGCCAGCAGCCCAAGGGGCCCCAAAAACATTCAGTACTTC. The gene calls are TRBV28 and TRBJ2-4; D might be TRBD1 (5 bases). V gave up 6 bases and J gave up 2 bases, with 11 bases separating them. The CDR3 spans 14 residues. Germline CDR1 MDHEN, CDR2 SYDVKM.